The source of this TCR beta chain is a study of beta chain features in type 1 diabetes. There are a few counts of this clone. This CDR3 region has 13 residues. Germline CDR1 is MNHEY and CDR2 is SVGAGI. The V gene end was trimmed by 9 bases and the J gene end by 2 bases; junction bases not matched to a gene: 3. Reverse transcribing all isolated RNA meant expressed TCRB transcripts were sequenced. Libraries were prepared by immunoSEQ multiplex PCR; TCRdb keeps only in-frame clonotypes and omits some of them. The repertoire has roughly 230,000 clones, 9.6% of them found once; the top ten carry under 0.035%.

This receptor was identified in a woman between 18 and 29 years old in good health. The source material was naive CD4+ T cells from blood. The J gene is TRBJ1-5, the V gene TRBV6-5; 8 nucleotides line up with TRBD1. CDR3 amino acids: CASGTGGNQPQHF. CDR3 DNA sequence: TGTGCCAGTGGGACAGGAGGCAATCAGCCCCAGCATTTT.